What follows are 13 T cell receptor beta chains derived from one specimen sequenced in a study of T cells expressing NK-cell markers. TCRdb reworked the 5' RACE reads into one entry per CDR3 protein, no DNA. The sample has around 280,000 distinct CDR3 sequences, and its top ten clones hold roughly 0.4%. Sequences were obtained from blood T cells: a sorted CD56 or NKG2C T cell subset, CD4+ or CD8+ T cells, or bulk PBMC T cells (not recorded which). All receptors derive from a young man in good health.

The rearrangement joins TRBV30 to TRBJ1-1; the D gene TCRdb calls, TRBD1, cannot be checked with no DNA. The germline V gene has CDR1 GTSNPN and CDR2 SVGIG (reference sequence). The CDR3 spans 15 residues. The CDR3 spells CAWSSGTGGPTEAFF.

The rearrangement joins TRBV11-2 to TRBJ2-1; TCRdb's D gene call, TRBD2, goes unchecked for lack of DNA. Germline loops: CDR1 SGHAT, CDR2 FQNNGV. CDR3 length: 21 residues. The CDR3 sequence: CASSPTWTSGKTSNSYNEQFF.

This rearrangement joins TRBV24-1 to TRBJ2-2; TCRdb proposes TRBD2, but this gene call is untestable without DNA. Germline V gene lookup returns CDR1 KGHDR and CDR2 SFDVKD. CDR3 length: 15 amino acids. The CDR3 loop is CATGGRSANTGELFF.

The J gene is TRBJ2-1, the V gene TRBV5-1; with no DNA, the TCRdb D assignment of TRBD2 cannot be verified. Germline loops: CDR1 SGHRS, CDR2 YFSETQ. The CDR3 runs 18 residues. CDR3 in amino acids: CASSPGGSGSPSYNEQFF.

The V gene is TRBV10-3, the J gene TRBJ2-2; TCRdb's D gene call, TRBD2, goes unchecked for lack of DNA. The CDR3 is 18 amino acids. The germline V gene has CDR1 ENHRY and CDR2 SYGVKD. The CDR3 sequence is CAISGALSATSNTGELFF.

This rearrangement joins TRBV4-2 to TRBJ2-2; the D gene TCRdb calls, TRBD1, cannot be checked with no DNA. Germline CDR1 LGHNA, CDR2 YNFKEQ. This CDR3 contains 16 residues. The CDR3 protein is CASSQRTGDNTGELFF.

The chain employs TRBV12-3 or TRBV12-4 and TRBJ2-5; the TCRdb D gene call, TRBD1, has no DNA to confirm it. CDR3 length: 14 amino acids. CDR3 amino acids: CASSSTGMRETQYF.

The chain is built from TRBV5-1 and TRBJ1-3. CDR3 length: 13 residues. CDR1 is SGHRS and CDR2 is YFSETQ in the germline V gene. The CDR3 loop reads CASSTERGNTIYF.

The chain carries TRBV12-3 or TRBV12-4 and TRBJ2-3; TCRdb returns TRBD2, unconfirmable since there is no DNA. The CDR3 is 17 residues long. CDR3 sequence reads: CASSPGTSGRAQDTQYF.

The rearrangement joins TRBV10-3 to TRBJ2-7; TCRdb proposes TRBD1, but this gene call is untestable without DNA. There are 14 residues in the CDR3. From germline, CDR1 is ENHRY and CDR2 SYGVKD. This CDR3 is CAIRAGTESYEQYF.

This chain joins TRBV6-5 and TRBJ2-3; TCRdb's D call, TRBD2, is unchecked because there is no DNA. The CDR3 contains 17 residues. CDR1 and CDR2 from the germline V gene are MNHEY and SVGAGI. This chain's CDR3 is CASSYLGLAGGTDTQYF.

This chain joins TRBV12-3 or TRBV12-4 and TRBJ2-3; TCRdb's assignment of TRBD2 cannot be checked, as there is no DNA. CDR3 length equals 14 residues. The CDR3 region is CASSLPAGPDTQYF.

This chain connects TRBV18 to TRBJ2-3; TCRdb's D call, TRBD1, is unchecked because there is no DNA. In germline, CDR1 is KGHSH, CDR2 LQKENI. CDR3 length equals 17 residues. The CDR3 protein is CASSSPQGRNIADTQYF.